Following are 16 T cell receptor beta chains from one sample sequenced in a study of control samples from healthy donors and cancer patients (dated by TCRdb to 2018 to 2021). The library was made by the immunoSEQ multiplex PCR assay. What TCRdb holds here is the immuneACCESS table cut down to in-frame rearrangements. Part of the clones is not present; checked against another copy, under half of the missing clones reflect an unresolved V gene, and the others are unexplained. The sample has under 150,000 clones on record, approximately 90% of them singletons. Clones ranked in the top ten supply 2% to 2.5% of the sample. Sequenced input: blood. These receptors were taken from a woman aged 70-85 years in good health.

The V call is TRBV7-2, the J call TRBJ2-2, with no clear D. Germline-derived CDR1 and CDR2 are SGHTA and FQGNSA. Trimming left V 4 bases short and J 3 bases short, with 9 bases between. The CDR3 extends over 14 amino acids. The CDR3 region is CASSWRRDTGELFF. In DNA form, the CDR3 reads TGTGCCAGCAGCTGGAGAAGGGACACCGGGGAGCTGTTTTTT.

The gene calls are TRBV29-1 and TRBJ1-2, with D unresolved. This CDR3 is 9 amino acids long. V gave up 3 bases and J gave up 6 bases, with 2 bases separating them. Per germline, CDR1 SQVTM and CDR2 ANQGSEA. The CDR3 region has the DNA TGCAGCGTTGATAATGGCTACACCTTC. It is translated as CSVDNGYTF.

The V and J genes are TRBV13 and TRBJ2-3, with 11 bases matching TRBD2. V lost 3 bases, J lost 5 bases, and 19 bases stayed unmatched. The CDR3 has 20 residues. From germline, CDR1 is PRHDT and CDR2 FYEKMQ (reference sequence). The CDR3 bases are TGTGCCAGCAGCTTCCAGCTGCCCCCAGGTTTAGCGGGGGGGATAGATACGCAGTATTTT. This encodes CASSFQLPPGLAGGIDTQYF.

The chain uses TRBV5-1 and TRBJ1-1; weak D call: TRBD1 (5 bases). V lost 4 bases and J lost 5, with 18 bases in between. Germline loops: CDR1 SGHRS, CDR2 YFSETQ. CDR3 length: 15 residues. CDR3 sequence: CASSPGGDGGTEAFF. The DNA of the CDR3 is TGCGCCAGCAGCCCGGGTGGGGATGGGGGTACTGAAGCTTTCTTT.

This chain joins TRBV9 and TRBJ2-6; TRBD2 matches at 13 bases. CDR1 SGDLS and CDR2 YYNGEE come from the germline V gene. The J segment lost 0 bases and the V segment lost 3 bases, leaving 6 bases of the junction unmatched. The CDR3 extends over 19 amino acids. The CDR3 DNA sequence: TGTGCCAGCAGCGAGGGACTAGCGGGACCCGGCTCTGGGGCCAACGTCCTGACTTTC. Translated: CASSEGLAGPGSGANVLTF.

The V and J genes are TRBV2 and TRBJ2-7; TRBD1 agrees at 10 bases. The V and J ends lost 7 bases and 6 bases, in that order; junction bases with no gene match: 9. CDR1 is SNHLY, CDR2 FYNNEI, per germline. CDR3 length: 14 residues. DNA of the CDR3: TGTGCCAGCAACTCGAGATGGACAGGGGGCGAGCAGTACTTC. The encoded protein is CASNSRWTGGEQYF.

This chain links TRBV6-5 with TRBJ1-1, with a tentative D call TRBD1 (6 bases). The CDR3 extends over 15 amino acids. From germline, CDR1 is MNHEY and CDR2 SVGAGI. The V and J ends lost 4 bases and 11 bases respectively, with 23 bases between them. CDR3 residues: CASSFDGGRLGSAFF. DNA of the CDR3: TGTGCCAGCAGTTTTGATGGGGGGCGCCTCGGTTCGGCTTTCTTT.

V gene TRBV19 combines with J gene TRBJ1-1, with D unclear. The CDR3 is made up of 11 amino acids. CDR1 LNHDA and CDR2 SQIVND come from the germline V gene (reference sequence). Deletions cut 7 bases from V and 5 bases from J, with 8 bases between. This chain's CDR3 is CASTQATEAFF. The CDR3 nucleotides read TGTGCCAGTACTCAAGCGACTGAAGCTTTCTTT.

V usage is TRBV2 and J usage is TRBJ1-4, with D perhaps matching TRBD1 (6 bases). The V and J ends lost 8 bases and 2 bases respectively, with 15 bases between them. The germline gives CDR1 SNHLY, CDR2 FYNNEI. The length of the CDR3 is 15 residues. The CDR3 sequence is CASVVGGGTNEKLFF. The CDR3 coding sequence is TGTGCCAGCGTGGTGGGAGGGGGGACTAATGAAAAACTGTTTTTT.

The gene calls are TRBV5-1 and TRBJ2-6; perhaps D is TRBD1 or TRBD2 (5 bases each). The CDR3 is 18 amino acids. Germline V gene data show CDR1 as SGHRS and CDR2 as YFSETQ. V lost 4 bases and J lost 0, with 17 bases in between. In DNA form, the CDR3 reads TGCGCCAGCAGCCCGGGACGGCTTATCACCTCTGGGGCCAACGTCCTGACTTTC. Amino acids: CASSPGRLITSGANVLTF.

This chain connects TRBV3-1 (or the pseudogene TRBV3-2) to TRBJ2-3; weak D call: TRBD2 (6 bases). CDR3 length: 16 residues. The germline CDR1 and CDR2 sequences are LGHDT and YNNKEL (reference sequence). V was pared by 1 base and J by 0 bases, with 11 bases between. CDR3 protein: CASSQAWDSSTDTQYF. In nucleotides, the CDR3 is TGTGCCAGCAGCCAAGCCTGGGACTCGAGCACAGATACGCAGTATTTT.

The chain combines TRBV5-1 with TRBJ1-3; TRBD1 agrees at 8 bases. CDR3 length: 16 residues. Looked up from germline, CDR1 is SGHRS and CDR2 is YFSETQ. With 4 bases clipped from V and 1 base from J, the junction kept 7 bases outside the gene matches. The CDR3 is CASSLGTGSSGNTIYF. In nucleotides, the CDR3 is TGCGCCAGCAGCCTCGGGACAGGATCTTCTGGAAACACCATATATTTT.

This chain joins TRBV7-8 and TRBJ1-3; the D is unclear. The germline V and J ends were trimmed by 5 bases and 4 bases, with 21 bases remaining between them. Germline V gene data show CDR1 as SGHVS and CDR2 as FQNEAQ. The length of the CDR3 is 17 residues. CDR3 in DNA: TGTGCCAGCAGCCCCATGTCGGGCCCTGGATACGGAAACACCATATATTTT. Amino acids: CASSPMSGPGYGNTIYF.

The V and J genes are TRBV15 and TRBJ1-5, with D perhaps matching TRBD1 (5 bases). The V gene's germline CDR1 is LNHNV and CDR2 YYDKDF (reference sequence). The length of the CDR3 is 16 residues. Trimming pared 1 base from V and 7 bases from J, leaving 17 bases between. The CDR3, as DNA: TGTGCCACCAGCAGAGGTGGGGAGTGGGGGGTGCAGCCCCAGCATTTT. Translation: CATSRGGEWGVQPQHF.

This rearrangement joins TRBV5-4 to TRBJ1-2, with D maybe TRBD1 (5 bases). The CDR3 is 14 amino acids. The germline V gene encodes CDR1 SGHNT and CDR2 YYREEE (reference sequence). Trimming stripped 2 bases from V and 7 bases from J, with 15 bases between. In nucleotides, the CDR3 is TGTGCCAGCAGCTTTACGACAGTGTCTAGTGGCTACACCTTC. This gives the protein CASSFTTVSSGYTF.

The V call is TRBV7-7, the J call TRBJ2-3, with D possibly called TRBD1 or TRBD2 (5 bases each). Germline V gives CDR1 SSHAT, CDR2 FNYEAQ (reference sequence). The CDR3 runs 13 residues. The germline V and J ends were trimmed by 4 bases and 6 bases, with 11 bases remaining between them. CDR3 region: CASSYNEGDTQYF. The CDR3 nucleotides are TGTGCCAGCAGCTATAACGAGGGGGATACGCAGTATTTT.